This entry describes one TCR beta chain. The target of this receptor is not known. Per-base quality was not reported, and no clone a single base away is much larger than it. The healthy control group was made up of more than 35 blood donors, and the Finnish Red Cross blood service supplied their buffy coats. All TCR-sequenced material derived from peripheral blood: patient blood samples and healthy donor buffy coats. Peripheral blood mononuclear cells were isolated by Ficoll-Hypaque gradient centrifugation. Magnetic purification was used to isolate CD4+ cells from the buffy coats of the healthy controls. Genomic DNA was extracted using the Gentra Puregene Cell and Tissue kit, and a Qubit 2.0 fluorometer was used to quantify it. The data were taken from a study of STAT5B mutations in CD4+ large granular lymphocyte leukemia (dated by TCRdb to between 2022 and 2023). General notes on the study: Among the healthy controls, the CDR3 'QG' motif was associated with a particular HLA allele. Flow cytometry performed on FACSCanto II or FACSVerse showed that the purified fractions had more than 95% purity among lymphocytes. The study compared the TCRbeta repertoires of patients with CD4+ T-cell large granular lymphocyte leukemia against the TCRbeta repertoires of healthy blood donors.

What the research found in general, with its limitations: Main leukemic clonotypes were private to each patient, although about 25% appeared at low frequency in other patients' non-leukemic repertoires. TRBV06-family usage was enriched among the top patient clones (8/27) compared with healthy controls (2/35). CD4-sorted patient repertoires appeared more clonal than healthy CD4+ repertoires, and this difference persisted after removing the putative leukemic clones. The data were not HLA-matched, and the relatively small sample size could explain the higher clonality seen in CD4+ compared with CD8+ T-LGLL.

A distance of 17 bases separates the germline ends of V and J, which lose 4 bases and 5 bases respectively. CDR1 SNHLY and CDR2 FYNNEI were looked up in the germline V gene. The CDR3 holds 15 amino acids from the cysteine to the phenylalanine. Only the CDR3 DNA stays, 45 bases, in frame from base 1. The immunoSEQ assay at survey resolution was applied to genomic DNA for sequencing of TCRbeta rearrangements. As for the authors' bioinformatics: A lowest detectable productive clonotype frequency of 2.59 x 10-5 was observed in the TCR sequencing data. Only productive TCRbeta rearrangements, defined as complete and in-frame sequences, were included in the analyses. Clonality for each sample was calculated as Simpson clonality in the immunoSEQ Analyzer version 3.0. Clones were binned by frequency as very rare, small, medium, large (1-20%) or hyperexpanded (>20%). Generation probabilities were estimated with OLGA 1.2.3, V-gene circos plots were made with VDJtools, specificities were looked up in VDJdb, and CDR3 motifs were identified with GLIPH. Sourced from immuneACCESS, this table was stored by TCRdb with only in-frame sequences that have V and J called. A share of the clones is absent; for the studies checked, an unresolved V gene accounts for under half, and the remainder has no known explanation. For V, J and clone size, that table is used; D and trimming come from the DNA. Within this sample are around 34,000 clones, with around 85% of them counted one time only. 4.4% of the sample is taken by the ten largest.

Specimen: CD4+ T cells from blood buffy coats. The chain was built from TRBV2 and TRBJ2-5, and perhaps TRBD2 as D gene, on 5 matching bases. The clonotype originates from a human donor in good health. In nucleotides, the sequence is TGTGCCAGCAGTGTTAATTCGGGATTTCAGGAGACCCAGTACTTC. Translated, it reads CASSVNSGFQETQYF. Supplemented by the reference TRBV2 and TRBJ2-5 proteins around the CDR3, the complete variable domain is EPEVTQTPSHQVTQMGQEVILRCVPISNHLYFYWYRQILGQKVEFLVSFYNNEISEKSEIFDDQFSVERPDGSNFTLKIRSTKLEDSAMYFCASSVNSGFQETQYFGPGTRLLVL.